This T cell receptor (beta chain) was retrieved from a study of cytomegalovirus exposure and HLA in healthy donors. Study-wide findings and caveats: In a later analysis, a missense DCLRE1C variant was linked to TCR beta V- and J-gene trimming. It was reported in a later analysis that an Asian-associated ancestry cluster showed fewer N-insertions than the 666-donor mean.

Use of 60 Vbeta and 13 Jbeta primers characterized the PCR. Profiling relied on immunoSEQ multiplex PCR, and the TCRdb table lists in-frame clones only, not all of them. The sample yields 97,000 or so clones, about 81% seen once. For this clone: Its antigen is still unknown.

Trimming left V 1 base short and J 5 bases short, with 15 bases between. This CDR3 region has 16 residues. The germline CDR1 and CDR2 sequences are SGHTA and FQGNSA. The source of this sequence is a man aged 35 to 55 in good health and CMV-seronegative. The sample was PBMCs. V is TRBV7-2 and J is TRBJ1-5; unclear D gene. The CDR3, as DNA: TGTGCCAGCAGCTTAGTTTGGTCTAAAACGTATCAGCCCCAGCATTTT. Translation: CASSLVWSKTYQPQHF.